Below, 22 T cell receptor beta chains from the same sample are listed, as sequenced in a study of shared clonotypes between healthy human individuals. TCRdb keeps only in-frame clones here, not all; method: immunoSEQ multiplex PCR. The sample lists roughly 2 million clones; approximately 94% were seen once. The source material was naive CD4+ T cells sorted from blood. Subset reported: CD45RA+ positively selected. Every receptor here comes from a young man in good health.

V is TRBV2 and J is TRBJ1-4; unclear D gene. The V gene's germline CDR1 is SNHLY and CDR2 FYNNEI. The CDR3 runs 12 residues. V was trimmed by 0 bases and J by 12 bases, leaving 8 bases between them. The CDR3 DNA reads TGTGCCAGCAGTGAAGCGGGGTACCAACTGTTTTTT. This codes for CASSEAGYQLFF.

The chain joins TRBV6-1 to TRBJ2-7; 7 bases agree with TRBD1. The junction had 6 bases not matched to a gene; V was cut back by 7 bases and J by 0 bases. There are 14 residues in the CDR3. Germline CDR1 and CDR2: MNHNS and SASEGT. The CDR3 is CASTPTGSSYEQYF. CDR3 DNA: TGTGCCAGCACTCCGACAGGGAGCTCCTACGAGCAGTACTTC.

Comment on this clone: In the same sample, other DNA sequences code for this CDR3. The chain has TRBV19 and TRBJ1-6, with D perhaps TRBD1 (5 bases). This CDR3 has 15 amino acids. Trimming removed 5 bases at V and 5 bases at J, with 13 bases between. Per the germline V gene, CDR1 is LNHDA and CDR2 is SQIVND (reference sequence). The CDR3 region is CASSRRDGDNSPLHF. CDR3 nucleotides: TGTGCCAGTAGTCGCCGGGACGGGGATAATTCACCCCTCCACTTT.

The chain combines TRBV4-1 with TRBJ2-5; 8 nucleotides match TRBD1. With V trimmed by 0 bases and J by 4 bases, 7 bases remained unmatched. This CDR3 region has 16 residues. Germline CDR1 and CDR2: MGHRA and YSYEKL. The DNA of the CDR3 is TGCGCCAGCAGCCAAGAGTCCGGCAGGGGGCGAGAGACCCAGTACTTC. Its translation: CASSQESGRGRETQYF.

This chain connects TRBV29-1 to TRBJ1-1; D possibly corresponds to TRBD1 (6 bases). The V end lost 7 bases, the J end lost 0 bases, and 18 bases lay between the germline ends. The CDR3 is 15 amino acids. CDR1 and CDR2 from the germline V gene are SQVTM and ANQGSEA. CDR3 amino acids: CSGQRGSAMNTEAFF. CDR3 nucleotides: TGCAGCGGACAAAGGGGGTCGGCTATGAACACTGAAGCTTTCTTT.

The chain links TRBV27 to TRBJ1-5; D is unresolved. The germline V and J ends were trimmed by 5 bases and 4 bases, with 9 bases remaining between them. The length of the CDR3 is 13 residues. Germline values: CDR1 MNHEY, CDR2 SMNVEV (reference sequence). CDR3 nucleotides: TGTGCCAGCAGTGCTCAGAGGAATCAGCCCCAGCATTTT. Protein: CASSAQRNQPQHF.

The chain has TRBV4-2 and TRBJ2-5, with 9 positions matching TRBD2. Looked up from germline, CDR1 is LGHNA and CDR2 is YNFKEQ. Trimming cost V 1 base and J 2 bases; bases outside gene matches: 2. The CDR3 is 15 residues long. As DNA, the CDR3 is TGTGCCAGCAGCCAAGTAGCGGGGGTACAAGAGACCCAGTACTTC. Protein: CASSQVAGVQETQYF.

This clone was observed a few times. This chain joins TRBV6-5 and TRBJ2-1; tentatively, D is TRBD2 (6 bases). V dropped 2 bases and J dropped 2 bases, with 13 bases sitting between them. Looked up from germline, CDR1 is MNHEY and CDR2 is SVGAGI. The CDR3 runs 16 residues. CDR3 nucleotides: TGTGCCAGCAGTTACCCACAGGTAGCGGCCTACAATGAGCAGTTCTTC. Its protein product is CASSYPQVAAYNEQFF.

The CDR3 coding sequence is TGTGCCAGCAGTTATGGACAGGAGAACACTGAAGCTTTCTTT. Translated: CASSYGQENTEAFF. The rearrangement uses TRBV6-6 and TRBJ1-1, with 7 bases matching TRBD1. Germline assignment: CDR1 MNHNY and CDR2 SVGAGI (reference sequence). J lost 1 base, V lost 3 bases, and 2 bases had no gene match. The CDR3 is 14 residues long.

The J gene is TRBJ1-2, the V gene TRBV5-1; D is unresolved. The CDR3 has 13 amino acids. Trimming removed 3 bases at V and 4 bases at J, with 10 bases between. Germline V lookup: CDR1 SGHRS, CDR2 YFSETQ. DNA of the CDR3: TGCGCCAGCAGCTCGGGGAGCTCCTATGGCTACACCTTC. Protein product: CASSSGSSYGYTF.

This clone occurred once. The gene calls are TRBV9 and TRBJ1-3; 7 bases are shared with TRBD1. V shed 3 bases, J shed 7 bases, and the junction held 10 bases outside the gene matches. This CDR3 spans 15 amino acids. In germline, CDR1 is SGDLS, CDR2 YYNGEE. The CDR3 bases are TGTGCCAGCAGCGAGGGTGACAGGGATCGTAACACCATATATTTT. Amino acids: CASSEGDRDRNTIYF.

The chain combines TRBV5-1 with TRBJ2-7, with a tentative D call TRBD1 (7 bases). The CDR3 sequence is 14 residues long. V was pared by 6 bases and J by 3 bases, with 16 bases between. The germline V gene has CDR1 SGHRS and CDR2 YFSETQ. CDR3 sequence reads: CASKEGTDSYEQYF. In DNA form, the CDR3 reads TGCGCCAGCAAGGAGGGGACAGATAGCTACGAGCAGTACTTC.

The chain carries TRBV2 and TRBJ2-4; 11 nucleotides match TRBD2. Germline V gene sequence: CDR1 SNHLY, CDR2 FYNNEI. The CDR3 is 16 residues long. J gave up 5 bases and V 9 bases, and 12 bases lay outside the gene matches. In DNA form, the CDR3 reads TGTGCCAGAGGGGGTAGCGGGAGGGCCGGAGAAAACATTCAGTACTTC. Protein: CARGGSGRAGENIQYF. The full variable domain, rest sourced from reference TRBV2 and TRBJ2-4, is EPEVTQTPSHQVTQMGQEVILRCVPISNHLYFYWYRQILGQKVEFLVSFYNNEISEKSEIFDDQFSVERPDGSNFTLKIRSTKLEDSAMYFCARGGSGRAGENIQYFGAGTRLSVL.

J is TRBJ2-7 and V is TRBV6-1, with 10 bases identical to TRBD1. Trimming at V came to 4 bases and at J to 2 bases, leaving 5 bases not matched to a gene. The CDR3 spans 15 residues. Per germline, CDR1 MNHNS and CDR2 SASEGT. CDR3 region: CASSVGDRGPYEQYF. The CDR3 coding sequence is TGTGCCAGCAGTGTGGGGGACAGGGGACCCTACGAGCAGTACTTC.

The V and J genes are TRBV5-1 and TRBJ1-2; 9 bases match TRBD1. The CDR3 has 16 amino acids. V shed 3 bases, J shed 8 bases, and the junction held 14 bases outside the gene matches. Germline lookup yields CDR1 SGHRS and CDR2 YFSETQ. CDR3 residues: CASSWVPGQGFRGYTF. In nucleotides, the CDR3 is TGCGCCAGCAGCTGGGTACCGGGACAGGGATTTAGGGGCTACACCTTC.

The rearrangement uses TRBV7-9 and TRBJ1-3, with 7 bases matching TRBD1. V gave up 5 bases and J gave up 0 bases; unmatched junction bases: 7. Per germline, CDR1 SEHNR and CDR2 FQNEAQ (reference sequence). CDR3 length: 16 residues. CDR3 amino acids: CASSPRQGPSGNTIYF. The CDR3 DNA sequence: TGTGCCAGCAGCCCACGACAGGGTCCCTCTGGAAACACCATATATTTT.

For this clone: This specimen includes other DNA sequences encoding the same CDR3. CDR3 DNA sequence: TGTGCCAGCAGCCTTGGGGGCGGCTCCTACAATGAGCAGTTCTTC. Its translation is CASSLGGGSYNEQFF. V usage is TRBV11-1 and J usage is TRBJ2-1; D may be TRBD1 (6 bases). Trimming removed 5 bases from V and 0 bases from J, with 11 bases in between. Germline lookup yields CDR1 SGHAT and CDR2 FQDESV (reference sequence). This CDR3 contains 15 residues.

The J gene is TRBJ1-2, the V gene TRBV7-9; the match to TRBD1 covers 10 bases. The CDR3 length is 16 residues. The junction had 4 bases not matched to a gene; V was cut back by 2 bases and J by 1 base. Germline-derived CDR1 and CDR2 are SEHNR and FQNEAQ (reference sequence). CDR3 in amino acids: CASSLYGTGDNYGYTF. CDR3 bases: TGTGCCAGCAGCTTATATGGGACAGGGGATAACTATGGCTACACCTTC.

The genes are TRBV9 and TRBJ2-3; D possibly corresponds to TRBD1 (5 bases). Germline CDR1 SGDLS, CDR2 YYNGEE. Trimming took 1 base from V and 5 from J, leaving 11 bases between them. The CDR3 sequence is 14 residues long. The CDR3 protein is CASSVFRAGDTQYF. In nucleotides, the CDR3 is TGTGCCAGCAGCGTATTCAGGGCTGGAGATACGCAGTATTTT.

This clone came up once. The chain links TRBV19 to TRBJ2-5; the D is unclear. V lost 2 bases and J 4 bases, leaving 11 bases between the germline ends. CDR1 is LNHDA, CDR2 SQIVND, per germline (reference sequence). The CDR3 loop spans 14 amino acids. The CDR3 loop reads CASSILDGRETQYF. CDR3 DNA: TGTGCCAGTAGTATACTGGACGGGCGAGAGACCCAGTACTTC.

The chain uses TRBV6-5 and TRBJ1-2, with D unresolved. Germline CDR1 and CDR2: MNHEY and SVGAGI. The CDR3 has 13 residues. V was shortened by 9 bases and J by 4 bases, with 15 bases between the two germline ends. The chain's CDR3 is CASTPAEGYGYTF. The DNA of the CDR3 is TGTGCCAGTACCCCGGCCGAGGGCTATGGCTACACCTTC.

V and J are TRBV6-5 and TRBJ2-1; D assignment may be TRBD1 or TRBD2 (5 bases each). The CDR3 loop spans 13 amino acids. Germline CDR1 is MNHEY and CDR2 is SVGAGI. Deletions cut 6 bases from V and 0 bases from J, with 6 bases between. CDR3 amino acids: CASRRGSYNEQFF. CDR3 nucleotides: TGTGCCAGCAGGAGGGGCTCCTACAATGAGCAGTTCTTC.